This record covers a single T cell receptor (beta chain). Its antigen is not known. The data originate from a study of lymphopenia after photon versus proton radiotherapy. Study-wide results and limits: Authors raise, but do not show, better survival with proton therapy.

V gave up 4 bases and J gave up 14 bases, with 18 bases separating them. This CDR3 contains 14 residues. The germline CDR1 and CDR2 sequences are SNHLY and FYNNEI. Assay used: immunoSEQ multiplex PCR; TCRdb lists only in-frame clones, some missing. Of roughly 30,000 clones in the sample, approximately 95% were seen once. The chain combines TRBV2 with TRBJ1-6; no clear D. The sample in question was peripheral blood, obtained from a patient treated with photon-based radiotherapy. The clonotype originates from a woman between 50 and 59 years old with cholangiocarcinoma. The CDR3 is CASSAGFSSQSLHF. In DNA, the CDR3 is TGTGCCAGCAGTGCGGGCTTTTCCTCGCAGTCCCTCCACTTT.